The entry below gives a single T cell receptor beta chain sequence along with its context. It has no known antigen specificity. No much larger clone is present one base from it, and per-base qualities are unavailable. The entry originates in a study of cytomegalovirus exposure and HLA in healthy donors (dated 2017 in TCRdb). About the full investigation: In an earlier analysis of around 540 of the donors, less than 350 Gb of sequence data and 90 million to 120 million unique TCR beta sequences from about 190 million T cells were reported. Around 330 gigabases of sequencing data and 75 million to 85 million unique TCR sequences made up an early release that covered about 640 HLA-typed donors. Of the approximately 400 genotyped donors, approximately 81% were placed in the genetic ancestry cluster associated with self-reported Caucasian donors. The study aimed to test whether signatures of past pathogen exposure could be identified by cataloging public T cell receptors. Using immunosequencing, the study profiled T cell repertoires from fewer than 850 subjects and related those repertoires to cytomegalovirus serostatus. In addition to the first cohort of around 670 subjects, a separate validation cohort of over 90 different subjects was used. To predict cytomegalovirus infection status, the study combined high-throughput TCR immunosequencing, statistical association of individual TCRs with disease status, and machine learning. A later analysis re-examined previously published TCR beta repertoires from more than 550 donors and added high-resolution HLA genotyping to investigate patterns of TCR occurrence. The later analysis used no new phenotypic data to find candidate immune exposures, relying instead on TCR beta sequences and their occurrence across donors. To decide whether each TCR beta V gene segment behaved as functional or pseudogenic, an earlier analysis of fewer than 750 of the donors relied on high-throughput TCR beta sequencing. Alongside the repertoire data, information on donor age, sex, ethnicity and CMV serostatus was compiled. Genome-wide SNP genotypes for about three fifths of the roughly 670 donors were used in a later genetic analysis, which treated that subset as a discovery cohort. Every discovery cohort repertoire had been produced on one sequencing platform. Both class I and class II loci were covered by HLA typing, at four-digit resolution. Typing coverage differed by locus: A, B, C, DRB1 and DQB1 were typed in about 620-630 donors, DQA1 in 500 to 550, DPA1 in 606, and DPB1 in 400 to 480. Five DR-DQ haplotypes were treated as single units for association and clustering because of strong linkage in the cohort. On average, 235,054 unique TCR beta nucleotide sequences were sequenced per donor among 300 to 500 genotyped donors of the cohort, with approximately 18% of those sequences being non-productive.

The library relied on the immunoSEQ multiplex PCR assay. A mixture of 60 forward primers for TCR Vbeta segments and 13 reverse primers for TCR Jbeta segments was used in the multiplex PCR. Amplification of the CDR3 region of rearranged TCR beta genes was performed with a multiplex PCR assay on genomic DNA. On the Illumina HiSeq System, the amplified TCR beta libraries were sequenced as 87-base-pair reads. The authors processed their data as follows. Across the 670 or so repertoires, a later analysis counted some 80 million unique TCR beta chains, approximately 10 million of which were shared by at least two donors. Raw reads were error-corrected and collapsed into unique sequences with a nearest-neighbor algorithm that merged closely related sequences to remove PCR and sequencing errors. V, D and J gene segments were assigned by aligning CDR3 sequences to IMGT reference sequences. For a sequence to be retained, at least a six-nucleotide match to both a V gene segment and a J gene segment was required. Rearrangements were called productive when the CDR3 lacked stop codons and stayed in frame with V and J; all others were non-productive. Following IMGT convention, CDR3 was defined as the stretch from the second conserved V-encoded cysteine up to the conserved J-encoded phenylalanine. The earlier analysis of roughly 590 of the donors excluded any sequence lacking an unambiguous match to a single V gene segment. In an earlier analysis of 587 of the donors, V segments were called functional above 56.7% productive rearrangements and were called segregating when the between-donor standard deviation exceeded 5%. A statistical classification framework was built to diagnose cytomegalovirus status from the catalog of TCR beta chain sequences. A later analysis assigned V and J genes by comparing TCR nucleotide sequences with IMGT/GENE-DB human TR gene sequences. The TCRdist pipeline was used in a later analysis to assign CDR3 sequences and most-parsimonious VDJ recombination scenarios. In a later analysis, each TCR beta chain was defined by its CDR3 amino acid sequence together with its V-gene family, and reads without a unique V-gene family were excluded. To address suspected cross-contamination and a sequencing artifact, a later analysis removed around 600 highly shared, low-generation-probability nucleotide sequences. In a later analysis, a clonal expansion index for each public chain was calculated from normalized within-repertoire ranks of inferred template counts. In a later analysis, generation probabilities were computed with a VDJ recombination model fitted to out-of-frame rearrangements, and the resulting probabilities were checked against IGoR. In a later analysis, TCR-TCR, TCR-HLA and TCR-CMV co-occurrence was scored with hypergeometric tests, and a repertoire-size bias correction was applied to TCR pairs. False discovery rates were estimated in a later analysis by permuting HLA or CMV assignments 20 times. In a later analysis, co-occurring TCRs were grouped with DBSCAN, and TCRdist sequence similarity was added when clustering was performed within HLA-allele-positive subsets. Repertoires with fewer than 30,000 or more than 120,000 public chains were left out of co-occurrence clustering, as were five repertoires with anomalous nucleotide sharing. The clones in this table, taken by TCRdb from immuneACCESS, are in-frame only. Not every clone is retained; where verified, under half of the shortfall comes from an unresolved V gene, and the cause of the rest is unknown. From that table come the V and J calls and clone size; the DNA was used to work out D and trimming. This sample has tens of thousands of clones in its table, and 70% to 90% of those were observed once. The ten largest make up approximately 5.9% of the sample.

General study outcomes and caveats: In vitro tests confirmed that a few of the cytomegalovirus-associated TCR beta chains recognize cytomegalovirus antigens. A group of highly shared sequence variants was considered likely to be a technical artifact of the sequencing pipeline. The authors suggested that the approach could potentially be generalized to other disease states and immunological phenotypes. The study listed 164 TCR beta chains as associated with cytomegalovirus. An earlier analysis of around 600 of the donors showed that most TCR beta V segments appeared in productive rearrangements either about 87% or about 30% of the time, which broadly matched IMGT annotations. In a later analysis, most CMV-associated TCR beta chains were found to appear HLA-restricted, with HLA associations seemingly driven largely by CMV exposure. In this cohort, only TCR beta chains were sequenced, and detectable features were limited by the absence of alpha or paired-chain data. According to a later analysis, parvovirus B19, influenza, CMV and Epstein-Barr virus appeared linked to several top co-occurrence clusters. Correlated functional status among segregating V segments might be attributable to linkage disequilibrium, but an unknown experimental factor could not be ruled out. Because the 87-base-pair reads could not distinguish some IMGT-functional V segments, including TRBV6-2 and TRBV6-3, those segments were excluded. According to a later genetic analysis, donors in an Asian-associated ancestry cluster had fewer N-insertions in productive TCRs than the approximately 650-donor mean. When HLA alleles, especially DR and DQ, strongly co-occurred, attributing TCR associations to individual alleles was difficult. In a later analysis, HLA-associated TCR beta chains were found to be more clonally expanded and to have lower generation probabilities than equally common non-associated chains. In a later genetic analysis, a missense DCLRE1C variant was associated with V-gene and J-gene trimming of TCR beta chains, and the association was replicated in an independent cohort. Specific HLA alleles were associated with more than 15,000 TCR beta sequences at a false discovery rate of 0.05 in a later analysis. In a later analysis, TCR association rates were found to vary across HLA loci, with the most associated TCRs seen for DRB1 alleles and the fewest for HLA-C alleles. A further reported finding was that TCR beta sequences accurately predicted the HLA-A and HLA-B alleles for most subjects in the first cohort. Roughly uniform sequencing depth across donors was assumed in presence/absence analyses, although this assumption may not hold. The classifier was reported to diagnose cytomegalovirus status with high specificity and sensitivity in both the original cohort and the validation cohort. The earlier analysis of approximately 560 of the donors excluded approximately 17 rarely observed V segments, including chromosome 9 orphons, because counts were too low. Across donors, most TCR sequences were observed very rarely, whereas some public TCRs were present in many individuals. CMV serostatus was the only immune exposure information available for the cohort. Because HLA typing was missing for some donors at each locus, association tests included only the typed subset.

From the cysteine up to the phenylalanine, the CDR3 has a length of 17 residues. Only the CDR3 part of the read is kept: 51 bases, read in frame from the first base. V is pared back by 5 bases and J by 2 bases, with 20 bases lying between the germline termini. The germline V gene (reference sequence) provides CDR1 MNHEY and CDR2 SMNVEV. The cohort was made up of approximately 670 healthy bone marrow donors. All cohort members were sampled while nominally healthy, although unrecorded immune exposures were likely present. The donor tested CMV seronegative, placing the donor among the approximately 360 seronegative members of the cohort. A peripheral blood sample was collected from each donor, and TCR beta sequencing was performed on peripheral blood mononuclear cells. Genomic DNA extraction from the blood cell samples was performed with the Qiagen DNeasy Blood Extraction Kit.

Sequences were obtained from PBMCs. The V gene is TRBV27 and the J gene is TRBJ2-3, with TRBD1 perhaps the D gene, on 5 matching bases. This receptor was identified in a male donor in good health and CMV-seronegative. The CDR3 sequence is CASSNFRQTLSTDTQYF. DNA sequence: TGTGCCAGCAGTAACTTTAGACAGACTCTTTCCACAGATACGCAGTATTTT.